This T cell receptor (beta chain) stems from a study of T cell repertoires in cytomegalovirus infection (dated by TCRdb to between 2018 and 2021). General notes on the study: Peptide stimulations targeted recently identified HLA-C-restricted CMV epitopes, whose presentation resists viral immunomodulation, together with well-studied HLA-B-restricted epitopes. The HLA type of each donor mattered for the analysis, because public TCR beta signatures pointed to carriage of CMV infection along with the matching HLA type.

Regarding this clonotype: It has no known antigen specificity. Base qualities are not at hand, and no much larger clone is one base apart.

Between the V and J ends, shortened by 10 bases and 1 base respectively, the junction contains 23 bases. CDR1 and CDR2, looked up from the germline V gene, are MDHEN and SYDVKM. Spanning cysteine to phenylalanine, the CDR3 consists of 16 amino acids. Only the CDR3 DNA stays, 48 bases, in frame from base 1. Study-wide conclusions, independent of this receptor: In the ex vivo response, HLA-C-restricted CMV-specific TCR beta clonotypes were dominant, and in two of eight donors the single most frequent clonotype came from this HLA-C-restricted group. Carriers of CMV infection plus the relevant HLA type were discriminated by the cumulative frequency of public TCR beta family members in the study cohort and in an independent roughly 400-donor cohort.

Sequenced using an Illumina HiSeq 1500. The public sequencing data were trimmed at Q25 with fastp and processed into clonotypes with MiXCR by TCRdb, which kept only in-frame beta chains. For every CDR3 protein sequence, its rows merge into one entry that carries the most common genes and DNA. The sample table holds some 220,000 distinct CDR3 sequences, of which 38% were seen once. The ten top clones hold 55% to 70% of the sample. What this sample's treatment or condition label stands for: in vitro stimulation with specific CMV peptide epitopes to enrich CMV-specific T cells. Sequencing used CD8+ T cells from cultured PBMCs, obtained from culture after CMV antigen stimulation. In this chain, TRBV28 is recombined with TRBJ2-7; perhaps TRBD2 is the D gene, with 6 bases matching. This clonotype was obtained from a human donor in good health (CMV status not recorded). Some clones in this sample may be carry-over from other donors' samples. CDR3 loop: CAISLTRLARSYEQYF. In nucleotide form, the sequence is TGTGCCATCTCTCTTACCCGGCTAGCGAGGTCCTACGAGCAGTACTTC.